This passage covers 10 T cell receptor beta chains from one sample sequenced in a study of glioma-infiltrating T cells after dendritic cell vaccination. Some clones are missing from TCRdb's copy, which holds only in-frame ones; the method was immunoSEQ multiplex PCR. This table has over 70,000 clones, roughly 80% appearing once. This specimen consisted of blood, obtained before dendritic cell vaccination. The receptor set was obtained from a human donor with glioblastoma.

J is TRBJ2-3 and V is TRBV5-1; weak D call: TRBD1 (5 bases). There are 16 residues in the CDR3. Trimming shortened V by 2 bases and J by 1 base, and 14 bases separated the two germline ends. The V gene's germline CDR1 is SGHRS and CDR2 YFSETQ. The chain's CDR3 is CASSFARGWRTDTQYF. The CDR3 DNA reads as TGCGCCAGCAGCTTCGCTAGGGGATGGCGCACAGATACGCAGTATTTT.

The chain has TRBV5-1 and TRBJ2-2; a possible D gene is TRBD1 (6 bases). Deletions cut 1 base from V and 12 bases from J, with 28 bases between. The germline gives CDR1 SGHRS, CDR2 YFSETQ. This CDR3 comprises 18 residues. In DNA form, the CDR3 reads TGCGCCAGCAGCTTGATATCAGCCCGTTTGACAGGCGCCGCAAAGCTGTTTTTT. Amino acids: CASSLISARLTGAAKLFF.

This chain connects TRBV18 to TRBJ2-1; D is uncertain. This CDR3 has 12 residues. Trimming left V 3 bases short and J 7 bases short, with 7 bases between. From germline, CDR1 is KGHSH and CDR2 LQKENI. The CDR3, as DNA: TGTGCCAGCTCACCGGCCAGGAATGAGCAGTTCTTC. Protein product: CASSPARNEQFF.

The chain uses TRBV18 and TRBJ2-2; a possible D gene is TRBD2 (5 bases). The CDR3 loop spans 15 amino acids. Germline V gene data show CDR1 as KGHSH and CDR2 as LQKENI. The germline V and J ends were trimmed by 1 base and 1 base, with 7 bases remaining between them. CDR3 DNA: TGTGCCAGCTCACCACGGAGGAAGAACACCGGGGAGCTGTTTTTT. Translation: CASSPRRKNTGELFF.

The CDR3 nucleotides read TGTGCCAGCAGTTTACGCGCAGGGGGTCCCCAGCATTTT. Amino acid sequence: CASSLRAGGPQHF. The rearrangement uses TRBV27 and TRBJ1-5; 7 bases map to TRBD1. CDR1 and CDR2 (germline): MNHEY, SMNVEV (reference sequence). V gave up 2 bases and J gave up 10 bases; unmatched junction bases: 5. This CDR3 has 13 residues.

The V and J genes are TRBV19 and TRBJ1-2, with 7 bases that match TRBD1. The germline CDR1 and CDR2 sequences are LNHDA and SQIVND (reference sequence). The trim removed 1 base at V and 6 bases at J, leaving 2 bases unmatched. The CDR3 sequence is 13 residues long. CDR3 residues: CASSIGQGHGYTF. DNA for the CDR3: TGTGCCAGTAGTATAGGACAGGGCCATGGCTACACCTTC.

This clone has a handful of counts. This chain uses TRBV4-1 with TRBJ1-3, with D hard to call. Germline-derived CDR1 and CDR2 are MGHRA and YSYEKL. Trimming cost V 1 base and J 11 bases, with 9 bases left between them. This CDR3 comprises 12 residues. Here the CDR3 DNA reads TGCGCCAGCAGCCAAGTAGGTGCGGCCATATATTTT. Protein product: CASSQVGAAIYF.

The chain has TRBV11-2 and TRBJ2-6, with TRBD1 identical over 10 bases. CDR1 and CDR2 from the germline V gene are SGHAT and FQNNGV. V lost 5 bases and J lost 3; bases outside the gene matches: 10. The CDR3 contains 18 residues. In nucleotides, the CDR3 is TGTGCCAGCAGCCCTGAGGCGGGACAGGGGTATGGGGCCAACGTCCTGACTTTC. This encodes CASSPEAGQGYGANVLTF.

This chain uses TRBV5-1 with TRBJ1-2; possible D gene TRBD1, 5 bases. Germline lookup yields CDR1 SGHRS and CDR2 YFSETQ. The CDR3 sequence is 16 residues long. V lost 3 bases and J 3 bases, leaving 18 bases between the germline ends. This CDR3 is CASSSGRPREDYGYTF. The CDR3 coding sequence is TGCGCCAGCAGCTCGGGACGCCCGAGGGAGGACTATGGCTACACCTTC.

The chain employs TRBV27 and TRBJ2-1; 7 bases are shared with TRBD2. This CDR3 has 15 residues. The J segment lost 4 bases and the V segment lost 1 base, leaving 4 bases of the junction unmatched. Germline V gives CDR1 MNHEY, CDR2 SMNVEV (reference sequence). The chain's CDR3 is CASSLWASGYNEQFF. The CDR3 bases are TGTGCCAGCAGTTTATGGGCTAGCGGTTACAATGAGCAGTTCTTC.